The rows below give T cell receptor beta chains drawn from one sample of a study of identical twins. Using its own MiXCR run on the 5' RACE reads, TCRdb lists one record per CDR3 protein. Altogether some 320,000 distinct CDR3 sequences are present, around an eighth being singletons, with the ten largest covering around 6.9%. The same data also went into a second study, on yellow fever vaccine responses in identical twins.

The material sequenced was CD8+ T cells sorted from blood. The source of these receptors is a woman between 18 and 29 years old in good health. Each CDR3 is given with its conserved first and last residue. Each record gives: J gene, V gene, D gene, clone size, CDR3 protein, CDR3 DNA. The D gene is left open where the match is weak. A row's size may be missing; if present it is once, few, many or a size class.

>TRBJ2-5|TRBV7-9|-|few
CASSQDREVETQYF
TGTGCCAGCAGCCAAGACAGGGAGGTGGAGACCCAGTACTTC
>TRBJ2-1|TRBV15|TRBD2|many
CATAGRLAGDYEQFF
TGTGCCACCGCCGGAAGGCTAGCGGGGGACTATGAGCAGTTCTTC
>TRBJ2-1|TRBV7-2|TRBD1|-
CASSFRGQGRYNEQFF
TGTGCCAGCAGCTTCCGCGGACAGGGAAGGTACAATGAGCAGTTCTTC
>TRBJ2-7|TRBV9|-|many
CASSAESRPTYEQYF
TGTGCCAGCAGCGCCGAGTCTCGACCTACCTACGAGCAGTACTTC
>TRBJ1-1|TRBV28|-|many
CASQRQRDTEAFF
TGTGCCAGCCAGAGACAGAGGGACACTGAAGCTTTCTTT
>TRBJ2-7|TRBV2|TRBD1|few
CASERQGAYEQYF
TGTGCCAGCGAAAGACAGGGGGCCTACGAGCAGTACTTC
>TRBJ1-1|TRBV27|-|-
CASSLSTGYEAFF
TGTGCCAGCAGTTTATCTACCGGTTATGAAGCTTTCTTT
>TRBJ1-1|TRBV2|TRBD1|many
CATDGQGMGTEAFF
TGTGCCACCGACGGACAGGGGATGGGCACTGAAGCTTTCTTT
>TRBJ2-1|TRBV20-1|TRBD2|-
CSARPGLAISYNEQFF
TGCAGTGCTAGACCGGGACTAGCCATCTCCTACAATGAGCAGTTCTTC
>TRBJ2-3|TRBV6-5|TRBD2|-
CASSYSRDYTDTQYF
TGTGCCAGCAGTTACTCGCGGGACTACACAGATACGCAGTATTTT
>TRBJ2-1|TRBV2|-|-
CASPNQGSSYNEQFF
TGTGCCAGCCCAAATCAGGGAAGCTCCTACAATGAGCAGTTCTTC
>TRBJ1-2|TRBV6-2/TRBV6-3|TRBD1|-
CASGDRTGWNYGYTF
TGTGCCAGCGGCGACCGGACAGGGTGGAACTATGGCTACACCTTC
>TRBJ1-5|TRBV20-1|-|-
CSAREQDNINQPQHF
TGCAGTGCTAGAGAACAGGACAACATAAATCAGCCCCAGCATTTT
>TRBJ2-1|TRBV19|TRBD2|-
CASSIESGGGNEQFF
TGTGCCAGTAGTATAGAATCGGGGGGGGGCAATGAGCAGTTCTTC
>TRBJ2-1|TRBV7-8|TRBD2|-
CASSLFGVTGGAGNEQFF
TGTGCCAGCAGCTTATTCGGGGTTACAGGAGGAGCGGGGAATGAGCAGTTCTTC
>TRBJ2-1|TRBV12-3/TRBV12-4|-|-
CASSFYRWDEQFF
TGTGCCAGCAGTTTCTACAGGTGGGATGAGCAGTTCTTC
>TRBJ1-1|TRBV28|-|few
CASSLLLAENTEAFF
TGTGCCAGCAGTTTACTGCTGGCCGAGAACACTGAAGCTTTCTTT
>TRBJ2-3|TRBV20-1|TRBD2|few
CSARDGRTGTDTQYF
TGCAGTGCTAGAGACGGGAGGACCGGAACAGATACGCAGTATTTT
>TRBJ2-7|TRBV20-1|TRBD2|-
CSARTSADPYEQYF
TGCAGTGCTAGGACTAGCGCAGATCCCTACGAGCAGTACTTC
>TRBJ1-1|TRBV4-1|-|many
CASSQEGHYEAFF
TGCGCCAGCAGCCAAGAAGGGCACTATGAAGCTTTCTTT
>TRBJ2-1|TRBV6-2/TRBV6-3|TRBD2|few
CASSYAHSGLAYNEQFF
TGTGCCAGCAGTTACGCCCATAGCGGGCTAGCCTACAATGAGCAGTTCTTC
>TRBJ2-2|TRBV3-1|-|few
CASSQAGEIAGELFF
TGTGCCAGCAGCCAAGCGGGAGAAATAGCCGGGGAGCTGTTTTTT
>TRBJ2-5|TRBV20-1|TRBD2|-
CSASRLAWETQYF
TGCAGTGCTAGCCGACTAGCGTGGGAGACCCAGTACTTC
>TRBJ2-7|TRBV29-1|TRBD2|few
CSVEGLESYEQYF
TGCAGCGTCGAGGGACTAGAATCCTACGAGCAGTACTTC
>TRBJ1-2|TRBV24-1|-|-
CATSDLGNYGYTF
TGTGCCACCAGTGATTTGGGGAACTATGGCTACACCTTC
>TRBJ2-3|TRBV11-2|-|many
CASMADTQYF
TGTGCCAGCATGGCAGATACGCAGTATTTT
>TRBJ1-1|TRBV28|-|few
CASSSLHDRFLEAFF
TGTGCCAGCAGTTCACTACATGACAGATTCCTTGAAGCTTTCTTT
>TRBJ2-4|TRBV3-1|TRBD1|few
CASSPFEGAGAKNIQYF
TGTGCCAGCAGCCCGTTCGAGGGGGCGGGTGCCAAAAACATTCAGTACTTC
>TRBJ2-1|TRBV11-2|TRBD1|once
CASSPGWGQGAYNEQFF
TGTGCCAGCAGCCCCGGGTGGGGGCAGGGGGCGTACAATGAGCAGTTCTTC
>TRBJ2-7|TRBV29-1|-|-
CSVAQGGEQYF
TGCAGCGTTGCTCAGGGCGGCGAGCAGTACTTC